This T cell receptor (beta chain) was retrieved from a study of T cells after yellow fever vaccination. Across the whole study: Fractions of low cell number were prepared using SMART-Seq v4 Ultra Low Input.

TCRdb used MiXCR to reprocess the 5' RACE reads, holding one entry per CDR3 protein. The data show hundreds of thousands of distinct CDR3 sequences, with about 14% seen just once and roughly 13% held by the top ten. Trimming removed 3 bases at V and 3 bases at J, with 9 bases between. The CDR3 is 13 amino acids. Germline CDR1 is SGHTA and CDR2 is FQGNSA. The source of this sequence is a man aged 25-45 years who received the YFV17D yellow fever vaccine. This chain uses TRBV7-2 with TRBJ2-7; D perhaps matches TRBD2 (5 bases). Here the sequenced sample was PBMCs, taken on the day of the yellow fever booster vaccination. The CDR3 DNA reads TGTGCCAGCAGCTTCGGACTTAACTACGAGCAGTACTTC. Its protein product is CASSFGLNYEQYF.